The present T cell receptor (beta chain) was sequenced within a study of metastatic and nonmetastatic thyroid tumors. The V and J ends lost 3 bases and 4 bases respectively, with 11 bases between them. From germline, CDR1 is SGHKS and CDR2 YYEKEE (reference sequence). There are 14 residues in the CDR3. TCRdb reprocessed the PCR reads via MiXCR. The sample lists more than 10,000 clones, just under 30% occurring once. In its sample, this clone ranks as medium-sized. Until they underwent thyroid surgery, no patient had received any treatment. This receptor was taken from a female donor with papillary thyroid cancer or a benign thyroid nodule (not recorded which). Some clones in this sample may be carry-over from other donors' samples. The sequenced sample consisted of tumor tissue. The chain joins TRBV5-5 to TRBJ2-1; TRBD1 might be the D (6 bases). The CDR3 region has the DNA TGTGCCAGCAGCTGGGGGACACTATACAATGAGCAGTTCTTC. Protein sequence: CASSWGTLYNEQFF.